These 14 T cell receptor beta chains came from one sample sequenced in a study of cytomegalovirus exposure and HLA in healthy donors. Amplification used 60 Vbeta primers and 13 Jbeta primers. Repertoires were generated with immunoSEQ multiplex PCR, while TCRdb's copy carries only in-frame clones and drops some. Counted here are approximately 210,000 clones, 70% to 80% occurring once; the ten biggest clones make up roughly 0.4%. Sequencing was carried out using PBMCs. The receptors were sampled from a male donor in good health and CMV-seropositive.

This clone was seen more than once but under ten times. This chain connects TRBV5-4 to TRBJ2-5; D is undetermined. Per the germline V gene, CDR1 is SGHNT and CDR2 is YYREEE (reference sequence). The CDR3 length is 12 residues. Trimming took 1 base from V and 2 from J, leaving 3 bases between them. CDR3 nucleotides: TGTGCCAGCAGCTTGACTCAAGAGACCCAGTACTTC. This gives the protein CASSLTQETQYF. Full variable domain (outside the CDR3, taken from reference TRBV5-4 and TRBJ2-5): ETGVTQSPTHLIKTRGQQVTLRCSSQSGHNTVSWYQQALGQGPQFIFQYYREEENGRGNFPPRFSGLQFPNYSSELNVNALELDDSALYLCASSLTQETQYFGPGTRLLVL.

The rearrangement joins TRBV21-1 to TRBJ2-3; no DNA check was done on the table's D call, TRBD2. TRBV21-1 is a pseudogene locus. There are 12 residues in the CDR3. The CDR3 is CASSTPTDTQYF. The CDR3 DNA sequence: TGTGCCAGCAGCACCCCTACAGATACGCAGTATTTT.

The gene calls are TRBV9 and TRBJ2-7; TRBD2 might be the D (5 bases). The CDR3 runs to 17 residues. CDR1 is SGDLS and CDR2 is YYNGEE in the germline V gene. V dropped 4 bases and J dropped 1 base, with 21 bases sitting between them. CDR3 sequence reads: CASSLLERVVGSYEQYF. The CDR3 DNA reads TGTGCCAGCAGCTTACTAGAAAGGGTGGTGGGTTCCTACGAGCAGTACTTC.

V is TRBV5-1 and J is TRBJ2-7; D is perhaps TRBD2 (6 bases). Trimming stripped 4 bases from V and 0 bases from J, with 14 bases between. Germline loops: CDR1 SGHRS, CDR2 YFSETQ. This CDR3 is built from 15 residues. The CDR3 spells CASSRLAGSSYEQYF. For the CDR3, the DNA is TGCGCCAGCAGCAGACTTGCGGGGAGCTCCTACGAGCAGTACTTC.

The rearrangement joins TRBV5-1 to TRBJ2-2; maybe TRBD1 (6 bases). Trimming cost V 2 bases and J 6 bases, with 11 bases left between them. This CDR3 spans 14 amino acids. Germline CDR1 reads SGHRS; CDR2 reads YFSETQ. CDR3 amino acids: CASSFGQRAGELFF. In DNA form, the CDR3 reads TGCGCCAGCAGCTTCGGACAGAGGGCCGGGGAGCTGTTTTTT.

The V gene is TRBV5-1, the J gene TRBJ1-5, with 10 positions matching TRBD1. With 3 bases clipped from V and 5 bases from J, the junction kept 2 bases outside the gene matches. This CDR3 has 14 amino acids. The germline V gene has CDR1 SGHRS and CDR2 YFSETQ. CDR3 protein: CASSYGTGDQPQHF. The CDR3 DNA sequence: TGCGCCAGCAGCTACGGGACAGGGGATCAGCCCCAGCATTTT.

The V call is TRBV27, the J call TRBJ2-5; possibly TRBD2 for D (7 bases). Germline CDR1 and CDR2: MNHEY and SMNVEV (reference sequence). Trimming pared 3 bases from V and 5 bases from J, leaving 22 bases between. The CDR3 is 17 amino acids. In nucleotides, the CDR3 is TGTGCCAGCAGTTTTTGGGGGAGGGGGAGGGCGGGGGAGACCCAGTACTTC. It is translated as CASSFWGRGRAGETQYF.

The genes are TRBV7-3 and TRBJ2-1; 10 positions match TRBD2. Unmatched junction bases numbered 10, after V lost 5 bases and J lost 6 bases. This CDR3 contains 16 residues. Germline V gene data show CDR1 as SGHTA and CDR2 as FQGTGA. In DNA, the CDR3 is TGTGCCAGCAGCACCCCGGGACTAGCGACAGGCAATGAGCAGTTCTTC. It codes for CASSTPGLATGNEQFF.

This chain uses TRBV7-6 with TRBJ1-1; no definite D call. The CDR3 totals 15 residues. V lost 2 bases and J 0 bases, leaving 10 bases between the germline ends. Germline V gene data show CDR1 as SGHVS and CDR2 as FNYEAQ. CDR3 amino acids: CASSLSTGMNTEAFF. Written as DNA, the CDR3 is TGTGCCAGCAGCTTAAGTACGGGTATGAACACTGAAGCTTTCTTT.

The rearrangement joins TRBV18 to TRBJ1-1; D unresolved. This CDR3 comprises 16 residues. The germline V gene encodes CDR1 KGHSH and CDR2 LQKENI. V lost 2 bases, J lost 3 bases, and 16 bases lay in between. CDR3 nucleotides: TGTGCCAGCTCACCAATGCAACAAATTTACGACACTGAAGCTTTCTTT. This gives the protein CASSPMQQIYDTEAFF.

This clone came up a few times. The chain has TRBV5-4 and TRBJ1-1; TRBD1 might be the D (5 bases). V was trimmed by 4 bases and J by 0 bases, leaving 16 bases between them. CDR1 is SGHNT and CDR2 is YYREEE in the germline V gene (reference sequence). CDR3 size: 16 residues. The CDR3 region has the DNA TGTGCCAGCAGCATTCCAGGGCGTGGGGTGAACACTGAAGCTTTCTTT. Encoded protein: CASSIPGRGVNTEAFF. The variable domain in full, completed from reference TRBV5-4 and TRBJ1-1, reads ETGVTQSPTHLIKTRGQQVTLRCSSQSGHNTVSWYQQALGQGPQFIFQYYREEENGRGNFPPRFSGLQFPNYSSELNVNALELDDSALYLCASSIPGRGVNTEAFFGQGTRLTVV.

The chain combines TRBV5-1 with TRBJ2-7; 8 bases match TRBD1. With 1 base clipped from V and 4 bases from J, the junction kept 4 bases outside the gene matches. CDR1 and CDR2 (germline): SGHRS, YFSETQ. CDR3 size: 14 residues. The CDR3, as DNA: TGCGCCAGCAGCTTGCGCGGACAGGGTTACGAGCAGTACTTC. This encodes CASSLRGQGYEQYF.

The gene calls are TRBV6-5 and TRBJ2-3; 7 positions match TRBD2. V shed 6 bases, J shed 3 bases, and the junction held 9 bases outside the gene matches. The CDR3 runs to 15 residues. CDR1 and CDR2 from the germline V gene are MNHEY and SVGAGI. The CDR3 protein is CASSPPAGATDTQYF. The CDR3 DNA is TGTGCCAGCAGCCCTCCCGCGGGAGCGACAGATACGCAGTATTTT.

The chain recombines TRBV27 with TRBJ2-1; 8 bases are shared with TRBD2. Germline CDR1 and CDR2: MNHEY and SMNVEV (reference sequence). With V trimmed by 3 bases and J by 8 bases, 9 bases remained unmatched. The CDR3 runs to 15 residues. CDR3 nucleotides: TGTGCCAGCAGTTTTATTGAGCGGGAGTTCGATGAGCAGTTCTTC. Protein: CASSFIEREFDEQFF.